The subject of this entry is one T cell receptor (beta chain). As yet, its antigen is unknown. This record belongs to a study of cytomegalovirus exposure and HLA in healthy donors. Study-wide findings and caveats: More clonal expansion characterized HLA-associated TCR beta chains than equally common others in a later analysis. Analysis was carried out at a later point, and it linked a missense DCLRE1C variant to TCR beta V- and J-gene trimming. Another analysis was done later, and it associated more than 15,000 TCR beta sequences with HLA alleles at 0.05 false discovery rate.

PCR primers comprised 60 Vbeta and 13 Jbeta primers. Profiling relied on immunoSEQ multiplex PCR, and the TCRdb table lists in-frame clones only, not all of them. The sample holds roughly 150,000 clones, around 65% seen once. Germline lookup yields CDR1 SQVTM and CDR2 ANQGSEA. The CDR3 is 12 residues long. V lost 0 bases and J lost 3, with 5 bases in between. Sequencing was carried out using PBMCs. The sequence derives from a woman aged 30 to 39 in good health and CMV-seropositive. The gene calls are TRBV29-1 and TRBJ1-2; no definite D call. The CDR3, as DNA: TGCAGCGTTGAAGATCACTACTATGGCTACACCTTC. Encoded protein: CSVEDHYYGYTF.